The TCR beta chain under discussion was sequenced for a study of blood T cells in healthy people across ages. This clonotype was detected only a few times. As yet, its antigen is unknown. Points from the study as a whole: The recorded TCR beta diversity per million T cells decreased in a roughly linear manner with age.

A second PCR, run for about 6 to 12 cycles, used a sample-barcoded 5' primer plus a J-beta primer mix. A single record per CDR3 protein comes from TCRdb applying MiXCR to the 5' RACE reads. The repertoire holds roughly 700,000 distinct CDR3 sequences, with more than 20% as singletons. Between the trimmed V and J ends, which lost 0 bases and 5 bases, there was a span of 9 bases. CDR3 length equals 14 residues. Germline values: CDR1 SGHTA, CDR2 FQGNSA. The sample was also reused in another study, on T cells of mothers and their children. According to that study: Over 9.5 million reads per mother and around 3 million per child were obtained.

The genes are TRBV7-2 and TRBJ2-3; the D is unclear. The sequenced sample consisted of blood. This receptor was taken from a boy younger than 18 in good health. The CDR3, as DNA: TGTGCCAGCAGCTTAGCCGCTAGGGAAGATACGCAGTATTTT. Amino acid sequence: CASSLAAREDTQYF.